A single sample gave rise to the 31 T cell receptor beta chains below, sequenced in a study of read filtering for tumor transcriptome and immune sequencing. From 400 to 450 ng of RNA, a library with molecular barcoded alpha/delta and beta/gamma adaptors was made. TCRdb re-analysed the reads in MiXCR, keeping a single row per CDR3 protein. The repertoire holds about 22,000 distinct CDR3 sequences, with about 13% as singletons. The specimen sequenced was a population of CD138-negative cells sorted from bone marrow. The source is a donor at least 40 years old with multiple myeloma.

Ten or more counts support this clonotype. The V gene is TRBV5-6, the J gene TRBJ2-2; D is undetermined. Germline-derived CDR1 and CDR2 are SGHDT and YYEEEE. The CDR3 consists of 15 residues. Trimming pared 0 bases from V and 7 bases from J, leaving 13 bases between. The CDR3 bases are TGTGCCAGCAGCTTGGCTGGTAGGCCCATCGGGGAGCTGTTTTTT. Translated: CASSLAGRPIGELFF. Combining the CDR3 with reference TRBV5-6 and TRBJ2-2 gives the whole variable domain DAGVTQSPTHLIKTRGQQVTLRCSPKSGHDTVSWYQQALGQGPQFIFQYYEEEERQRGNFPDRFSGHQFPNYSSELNVNALLLGDSALYLCASSLAGRPIGELFFGEGSRLTVL.

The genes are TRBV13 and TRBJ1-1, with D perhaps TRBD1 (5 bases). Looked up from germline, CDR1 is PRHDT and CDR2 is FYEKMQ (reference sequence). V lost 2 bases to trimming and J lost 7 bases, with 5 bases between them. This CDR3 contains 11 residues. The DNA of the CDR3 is TGTGCCAGCAGCTTAAGGGGTGAAGCTTTCTTT. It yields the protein CASSLRGEAFF.

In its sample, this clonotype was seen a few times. The CDR3 loop reads CASSFLAGGLEQYF. CDR3 bases: TGTGCCAGCAGCTTTTTAGCGGGAGGACTCGAGCAGTACTTC. The rearrangement links TRBV7-2 to TRBJ2-7, with 10 bases aligning to TRBD2. The V segment lost 3 bases and the J segment 6 bases; nucleotides outside the gene matches: 5. This CDR3 contains 14 residues. Per germline, CDR1 SGHTA and CDR2 FQGNSA.

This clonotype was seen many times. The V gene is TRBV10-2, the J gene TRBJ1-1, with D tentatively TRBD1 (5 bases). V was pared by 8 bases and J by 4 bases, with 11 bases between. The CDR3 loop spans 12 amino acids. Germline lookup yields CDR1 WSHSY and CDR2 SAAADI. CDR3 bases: TGCGCCAGCCGGGACTCGAGCACTGAAGCTTTCTTT. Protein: CASRDSSTEAFF.

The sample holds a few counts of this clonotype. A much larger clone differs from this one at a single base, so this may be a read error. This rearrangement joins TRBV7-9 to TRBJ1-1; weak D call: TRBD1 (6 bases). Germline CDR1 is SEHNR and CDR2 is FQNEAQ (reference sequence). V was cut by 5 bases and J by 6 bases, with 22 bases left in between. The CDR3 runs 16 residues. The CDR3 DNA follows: TGTGCCAGCAGCCCGGGGGGGCCAGGAGGTAGGGCTGAAGCTTTCTTT. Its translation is CASSPGGPGGRAEAFF.

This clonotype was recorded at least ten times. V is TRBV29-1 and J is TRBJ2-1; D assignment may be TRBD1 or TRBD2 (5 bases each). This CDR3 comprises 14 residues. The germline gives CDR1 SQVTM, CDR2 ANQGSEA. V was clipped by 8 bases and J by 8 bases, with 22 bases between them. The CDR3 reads CSTLERGMGYEQFF. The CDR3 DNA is TGCAGCACCCTCGAGAGGGGCATGGGGTATGAGCAGTTCTTC.

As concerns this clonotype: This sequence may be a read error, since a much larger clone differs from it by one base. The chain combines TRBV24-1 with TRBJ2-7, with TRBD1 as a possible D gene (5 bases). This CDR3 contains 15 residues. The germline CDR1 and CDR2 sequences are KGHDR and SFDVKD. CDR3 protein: CATSPNRYLGYERYF. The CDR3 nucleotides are TGTGCCACCTCCCCCAACAGGTATCTCGGCTACGAGCGGTACTTC.

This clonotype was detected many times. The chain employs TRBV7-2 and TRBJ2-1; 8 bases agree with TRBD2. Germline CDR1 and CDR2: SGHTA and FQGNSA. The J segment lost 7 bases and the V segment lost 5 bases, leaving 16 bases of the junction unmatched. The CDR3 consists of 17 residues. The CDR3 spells CASSLRKSGSFLNEQFF. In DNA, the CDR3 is TGTGCCAGCAGCCTAAGAAAGAGCGGGAGTTTTCTTAATGAGCAGTTCTTC.

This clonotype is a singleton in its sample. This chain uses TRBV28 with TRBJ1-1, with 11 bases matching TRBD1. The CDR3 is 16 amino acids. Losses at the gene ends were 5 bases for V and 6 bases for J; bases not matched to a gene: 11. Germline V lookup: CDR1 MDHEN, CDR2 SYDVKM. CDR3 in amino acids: CASSPNGTGGGSEAFF. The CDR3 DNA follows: TGTGCCAGCAGTCCCAACGGGACAGGGGGAGGTTCTGAAGCTTTCTTT.

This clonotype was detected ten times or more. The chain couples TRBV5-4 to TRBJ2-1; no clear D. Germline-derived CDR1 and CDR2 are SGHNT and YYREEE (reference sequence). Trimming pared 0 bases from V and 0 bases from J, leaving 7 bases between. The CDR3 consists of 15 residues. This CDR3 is CASSLGRNSYNEQFF. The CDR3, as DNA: TGTGCCAGCAGCTTGGGACGGAACTCCTACAATGAGCAGTTCTTC.

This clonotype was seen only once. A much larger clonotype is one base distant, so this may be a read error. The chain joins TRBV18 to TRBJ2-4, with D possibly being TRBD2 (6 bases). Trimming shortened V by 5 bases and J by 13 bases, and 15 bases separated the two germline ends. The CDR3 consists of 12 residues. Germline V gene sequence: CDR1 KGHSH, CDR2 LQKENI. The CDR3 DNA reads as TGTGCCAGCTCATCAATGACTAGGATGCAGTACTTC. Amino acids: CASSSMTRMQYF.

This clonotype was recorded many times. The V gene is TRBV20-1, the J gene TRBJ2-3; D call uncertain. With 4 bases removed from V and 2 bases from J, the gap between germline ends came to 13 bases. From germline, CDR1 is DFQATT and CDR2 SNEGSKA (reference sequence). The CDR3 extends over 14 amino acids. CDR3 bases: TGCAGTGCTATGGGTCTGGTGCTCACAGATACGCAGTATTTT. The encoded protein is CSAMGLVLTDTQYF.

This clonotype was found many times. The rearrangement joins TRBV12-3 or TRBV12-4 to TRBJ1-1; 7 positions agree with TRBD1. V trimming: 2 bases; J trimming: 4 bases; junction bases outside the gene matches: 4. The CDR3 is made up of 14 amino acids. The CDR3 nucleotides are TGTGCCAGCAGTTTACAGGGGGGAGGCACTGAAGCTTTCTTT. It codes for CASSLQGGGTEAFF.

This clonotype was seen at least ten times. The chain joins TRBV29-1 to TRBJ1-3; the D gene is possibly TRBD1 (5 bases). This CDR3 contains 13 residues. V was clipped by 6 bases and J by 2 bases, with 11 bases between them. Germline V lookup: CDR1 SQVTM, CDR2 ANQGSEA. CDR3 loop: CSVSRGTGNTIYF. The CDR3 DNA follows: TGCAGCGTGTCCCGGGGGACTGGAAACACCATATATTTT. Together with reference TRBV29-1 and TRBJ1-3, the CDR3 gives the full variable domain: SAVISQKPSRDICQRGTSLTIQCQVDSQVTMMFWYRQQPGQSLTLIATANQGSEATYESGFVIDKFPISRPNLTFSTLTVSNMSPEDSSIYLCSVSRGTGNTIYFGEGSWLTVV.

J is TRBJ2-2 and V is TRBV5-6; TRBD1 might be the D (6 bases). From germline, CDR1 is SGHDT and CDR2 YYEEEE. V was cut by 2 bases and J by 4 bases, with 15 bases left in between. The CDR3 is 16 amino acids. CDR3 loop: CASSFFRDTLTGELFF. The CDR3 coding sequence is TGTGCCAGCAGCTTTTTCCGGGACACACTCACCGGGGAGCTGTTTTTT. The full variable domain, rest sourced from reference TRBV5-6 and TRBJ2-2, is DAGVTQSPTHLIKTRGQQVTLRCSPKSGHDTVSWYQQALGQGPQFIFQYYEEEERQRGNFPDRFSGHQFPNYSSELNVNALLLGDSALYLCASSFFRDTLTGELFFGEGSRLTVL.

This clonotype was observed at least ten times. The CDR3 region is CSVEEWVSGANVLTF. The DNA for the CDR3 is TGCAGCGTTGAAGAATGGGTCTCTGGGGCCAACGTCCTGACTTTC. The chain employs TRBV29-1 and TRBJ2-6; no clear D. Trimming removed 0 bases from V and 0 bases from J, with 6 bases in between. The CDR3 loop spans 15 amino acids. Per germline, CDR1 SQVTM and CDR2 ANQGSEA.

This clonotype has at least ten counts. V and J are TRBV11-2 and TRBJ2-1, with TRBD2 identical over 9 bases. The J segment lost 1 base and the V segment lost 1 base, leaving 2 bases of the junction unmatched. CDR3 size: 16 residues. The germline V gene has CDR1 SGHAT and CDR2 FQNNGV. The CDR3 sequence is CASSLGLAASYNEQFF. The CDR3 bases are TGTGCCAGCAGCTTAGGACTAGCGGCATCCTACAATGAGCAGTTCTTC.

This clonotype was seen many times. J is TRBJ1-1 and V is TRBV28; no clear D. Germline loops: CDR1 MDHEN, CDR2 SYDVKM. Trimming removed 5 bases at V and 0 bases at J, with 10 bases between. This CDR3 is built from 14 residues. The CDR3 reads CASSPPGVNTEAFF. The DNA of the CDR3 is TGTGCCAGCAGTCCCCCCGGCGTGAACACTGAAGCTTTCTTT.

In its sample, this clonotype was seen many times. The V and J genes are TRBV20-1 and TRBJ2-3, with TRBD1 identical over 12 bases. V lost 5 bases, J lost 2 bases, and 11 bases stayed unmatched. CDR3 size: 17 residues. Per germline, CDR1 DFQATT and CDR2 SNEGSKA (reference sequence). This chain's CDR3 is CSADPGQGALFTDTQYF. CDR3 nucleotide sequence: TGCAGTGCTGATCCGGGACAGGGGGCCTTATTCACAGATACGCAGTATTTT.

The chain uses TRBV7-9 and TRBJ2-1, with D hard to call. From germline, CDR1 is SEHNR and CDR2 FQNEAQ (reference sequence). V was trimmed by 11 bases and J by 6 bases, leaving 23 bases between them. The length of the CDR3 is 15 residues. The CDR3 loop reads CALSGDSIKGNEQFF. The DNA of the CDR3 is TGTGCCCTCTCAGGCGACTCAATAAAGGGCAATGAGCAGTTCTTC.

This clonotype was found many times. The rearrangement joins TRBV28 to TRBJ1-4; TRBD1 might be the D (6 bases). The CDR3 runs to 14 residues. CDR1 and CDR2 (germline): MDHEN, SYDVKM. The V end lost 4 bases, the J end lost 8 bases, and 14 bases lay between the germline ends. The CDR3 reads CASSSGQTTEKLFF. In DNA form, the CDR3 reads TGTGCCAGCAGTTCCGGACAGACTACCGAAAAACTGTTTTTT.

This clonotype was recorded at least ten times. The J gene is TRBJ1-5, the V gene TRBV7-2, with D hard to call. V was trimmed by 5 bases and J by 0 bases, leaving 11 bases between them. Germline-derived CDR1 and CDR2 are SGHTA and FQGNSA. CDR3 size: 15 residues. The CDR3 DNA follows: TGTGCCAGCAGCCGCATAGGTAATAGCAATCAGCCCCAGCATTTT. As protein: CASSRIGNSNQPQHF. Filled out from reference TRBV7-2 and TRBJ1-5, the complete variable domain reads GAGVSQSPSNKVTEKGKDVELRCDPISGHTALYWYRQSLGQGLEFLIYFQGNSAPDKSGLPSDRFSAERTGGSVSTLTIQRTQQEDSAVYLCASSRIGNSNQPQHFGDGTRLSIL.

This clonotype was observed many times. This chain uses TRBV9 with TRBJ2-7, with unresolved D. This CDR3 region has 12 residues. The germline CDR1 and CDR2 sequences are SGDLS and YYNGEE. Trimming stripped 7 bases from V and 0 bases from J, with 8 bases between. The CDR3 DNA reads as TGTGCCAGCGGCAGAAACTCCTACGAGCAGTACTTC. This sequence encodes CASGRNSYEQYF.

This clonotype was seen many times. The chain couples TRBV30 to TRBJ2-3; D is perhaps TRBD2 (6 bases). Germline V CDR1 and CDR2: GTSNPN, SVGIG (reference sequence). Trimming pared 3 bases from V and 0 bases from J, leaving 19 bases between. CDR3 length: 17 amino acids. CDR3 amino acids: CAWRGRGKRLSTDTQYF. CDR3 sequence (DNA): TGTGCCTGGAGAGGGCGGGGCAAGCGGCTGAGCACAGATACGCAGTATTTT.

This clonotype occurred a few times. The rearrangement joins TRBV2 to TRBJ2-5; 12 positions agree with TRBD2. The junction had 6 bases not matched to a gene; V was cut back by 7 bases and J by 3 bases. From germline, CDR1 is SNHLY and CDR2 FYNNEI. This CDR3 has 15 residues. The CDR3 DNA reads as TGTGCCAGCACCCCCCTAGCGGGAGGGGAAGAGACCCAGTACTTC. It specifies CASTPLAGGEETQYF.

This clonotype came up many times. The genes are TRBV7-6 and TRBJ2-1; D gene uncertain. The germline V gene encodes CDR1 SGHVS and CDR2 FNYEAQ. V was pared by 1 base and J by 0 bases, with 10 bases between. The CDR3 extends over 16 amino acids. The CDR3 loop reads CASSLDTLSSYNEQFF. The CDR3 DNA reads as TGTGCCAGCAGCTTAGACACACTGAGCTCCTACAATGAGCAGTTCTTC.

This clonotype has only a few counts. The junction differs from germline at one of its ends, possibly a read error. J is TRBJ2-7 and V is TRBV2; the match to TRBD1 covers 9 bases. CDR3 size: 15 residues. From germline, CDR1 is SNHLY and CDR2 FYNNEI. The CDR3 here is CASSTFGQGSYDQYF. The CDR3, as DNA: TGTGCCAGCAGTACCTTCGGACAGGGGAGCTACGATCAGTACTTC.

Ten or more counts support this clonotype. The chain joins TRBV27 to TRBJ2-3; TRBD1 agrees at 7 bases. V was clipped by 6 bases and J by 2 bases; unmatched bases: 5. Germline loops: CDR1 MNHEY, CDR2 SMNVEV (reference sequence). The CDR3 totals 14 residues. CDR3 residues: CASRWDRTTDTQYF. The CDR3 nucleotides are TGTGCCAGCAGGTGGGACAGAACCACAGATACGCAGTATTTT.

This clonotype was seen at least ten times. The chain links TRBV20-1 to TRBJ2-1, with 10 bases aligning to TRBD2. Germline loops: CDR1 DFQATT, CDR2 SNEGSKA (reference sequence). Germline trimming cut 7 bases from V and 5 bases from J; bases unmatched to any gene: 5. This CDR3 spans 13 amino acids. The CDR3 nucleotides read TGCAGTGGTAGCGGGAGGCTAGACAATGAGCAGTTCTTC. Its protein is CSGSGRLDNEQFF.

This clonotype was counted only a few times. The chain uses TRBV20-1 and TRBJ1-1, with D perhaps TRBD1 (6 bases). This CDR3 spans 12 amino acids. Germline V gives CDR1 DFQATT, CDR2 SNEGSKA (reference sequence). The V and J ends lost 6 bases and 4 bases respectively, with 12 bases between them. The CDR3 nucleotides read TGCAGTGCCCTGGGGGCAGTCACTGAAGCTTTCTTT. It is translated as CSALGAVTEAFF.

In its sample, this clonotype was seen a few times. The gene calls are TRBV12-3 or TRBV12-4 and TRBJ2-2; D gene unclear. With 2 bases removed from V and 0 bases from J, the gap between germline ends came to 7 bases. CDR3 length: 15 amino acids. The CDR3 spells CASSLRVSNTGELFF. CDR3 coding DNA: TGTGCCAGCAGTTTAAGGGTCTCGAACACCGGGGAGCTGTTTTTT.